A single sample is the source of the 20 T cell receptor beta chains below, sequenced in a study of cytomegalovirus exposure and HLA in healthy donors. Primers included in the PCR were 60 Vbeta and 13 Jbeta primers. TCRdb's table, derived via immunoSEQ multiplex PCR, lists solely in-frame clones and lacks some. This table has around 130,000 clones, 80% appearing once. Input material: PBMCs. The receptor set was obtained from a woman aged 40 to 49 in good health and CMV-seronegative.

The chain has TRBV25-1 and TRBJ2-2; 7 bases are a match to TRBD2. V shed 5 bases and J 2 bases; nucleotides not matched to a gene: 5. The CDR3 totals 15 residues. Germline loops: CDR1 MGHDK, CDR2 SYGVNS. CDR3 loop: CASSTGDYNTGELFF. CDR3 coding DNA: TGTGCCAGCAGTACGGGGGACTACAACACCGGGGAGCTGTTTTTT. Using reference TRBV25-1 and TRBJ2-2 for the parts outside the CDR3, the full variable domain is EADIYQTPRYLVIGTGKKITLECSQTMGHDKMYWYQQDPGMELHLIHYSYGVNSTEKGDLSSESTVSRIRTEHFPLTLESARPSHTSQYLCASSTGDYNTGELFFGEGSRLTVL.

The chain links TRBV27 to TRBJ2-1; no clear D. The ends were cut back, 2 bases at V and 4 bases at J, with 6 bases in the middle. This CDR3 is built from 13 residues. Germline values: CDR1 MNHEY, CDR2 SMNVEV (reference sequence). CDR3 sequence: CASSLDNYNEQFF. The CDR3 nucleotides are TGTGCCAGCAGTTTAGACAATTACAATGAGCAGTTCTTC.

This clone was counted between two and nine times. The chain has TRBV13 and TRBJ2-7, with TRBD2 matching 12 bases. The CDR3 runs 15 residues. J gave up 2 bases and V 4 bases, and 3 bases lay outside the gene matches. The germline CDR1 and CDR2 sequences are PRHDT and FYEKMQ (reference sequence). CDR3 coding DNA: TGTGCCAGCAGCTCGTGGACTAGCGGGACCTACGAGCAGTACTTC. It yields the protein CASSSWTSGTYEQYF.

This clone was seen a handful of times. The chain carries TRBV6-6 and TRBJ2-7; 7 bases are a match to TRBD2. CDR3 length equals 12 residues. Germline V lookup: CDR1 MNHNY, CDR2 SVGAGI (reference sequence). Trimming took 9 bases from V and 4 from J; bases not matched to a gene: 6. CDR3 nucleotides: TGTGCCAGTCGTGGTAGCGGGTACGAGCAGTACTTC. Amino acids: CASRGSGYEQYF.

This rearrangement joins TRBV6-6 to TRBJ1-6; a weak D match, TRBD1 (6 bases). With 6 bases removed from V and 8 bases from J, the gap between germline ends came to 14 bases. Germline CDR1 is MNHNY and CDR2 is SVGAGI (reference sequence). The CDR3 contains 14 residues. Here the CDR3 DNA reads TGTGCCAGCAGGGTTCGGTACAGGGATTCACCCCTCCACTTT. Encoded protein: CASRVRYRDSPLHF.

The gene calls are TRBV5-1 and TRBJ2-2; 9 bases agree with TRBD2. This CDR3 comprises 15 residues. V trimming: 1 base; J trimming: 8 bases; junction bases outside the gene matches: 6. Germline V lookup: CDR1 SGHRS, CDR2 YFSETQ. Here the CDR3 reads CASSLSSGGSGELFF. CDR3 bases: TGCGCCAGCAGCTTGAGCAGCGGGGGGTCAGGGGAGCTGTTTTTT.

The V call is TRBV27, the J call TRBJ1-6; possibly TRBD1 for D (6 bases). This CDR3 spans 14 amino acids. Trimming took off 6 bases at V and 10 bases at J, with 16 bases between the two ends. Germline CDR1 reads MNHEY; CDR2 reads SMNVEV (reference sequence). This CDR3 reads CASSLLNRDSPLHF. DNA for the CDR3: TGTGCCAGCAGCCTACTTAACAGGGACTCACCCCTCCACTTT.

Only one count was recorded for this clone. The rearrangement uses TRBV4-2 and TRBJ2-1; 7 positions match TRBD2. Germline CDR1 is LGHNA and CDR2 is YNFKEQ. The V and J ends lost 0 bases and 2 bases, in that order; junction bases with no gene match: 4. The CDR3 has 16 amino acids. CDR3 sequence reads: CASSQETGRTYNEQFF. In DNA form, the CDR3 reads TGTGCCAGCAGCCAAGAGACCGGGAGGACCTACAATGAGCAGTTCTTC.

The chain joins TRBV18 to TRBJ2-1; 8 bases are a match to TRBD2. The CDR3 totals 18 residues. V lost 3 bases, J lost 7 bases, and 17 bases stayed unmatched. CDR1 is KGHSH and CDR2 is LQKENI in the germline V gene. CDR3 bases: TGTGCCAGCTCACCCCTGGCTGCGGGAGGTACCACTAGGAATGAGCAGTTCTTC. Its protein is CASSPLAAGGTTRNEQFF.

The rearrangement uses TRBV7-6 and TRBJ1-1; no clear D. CDR1 and CDR2 (germline): SGHVS, FNYEAQ. Between the trimmed V and J ends, which lost 7 bases and 2 bases, there was a span of 14 bases. The CDR3 contains 14 residues. CDR3 sequence (DNA): TGTGCCAGCACCCCTATTGCGGGTAACACTGAAGCTTTCTTT. Translated: CASTPIAGNTEAFF.

V usage is TRBV28 and J usage is TRBJ1-5; perhaps TRBD1 as D (5 bases). The CDR3 consists of 16 residues. V shed 2 bases and J shed 4 bases, with 15 bases lying between them. Germline CDR1 and CDR2: MDHEN and SYDVKM. In DNA, the CDR3 is TGTGCCAGCAGTTTAGGGGGAGGTGTTGTGAATCAGCCCCAGCATTTT. The encoded protein is CASSLGGGVVNQPQHF.

The V call is TRBV6-1, the J call TRBJ1-1; TRBD1 matches at 9 bases. Trimming removed 8 bases from V and 6 bases from J; junction bases left unmatched: 10. This CDR3 has 14 residues. From germline, CDR1 is MNHNS and CDR2 SASEGT. CDR3 in DNA: TGTGCCAGCTGTAACAGGGGGCGAAATTCTGAAGCTTTCTTT. This codes for CASCNRGRNSEAFF.

As concerns this clone: The junction and the germline gene differ at one end; a read error may be behind it. The chain combines TRBV7-9 with TRBJ2-7, with 9 bases matching TRBD1. Germline-derived CDR1 and CDR2 are SEHNR and FQNEAQ (reference sequence). This CDR3 has 17 amino acids. CDR3 in DNA: TGTTCCAGCAGCGAGGTGGGACAGGGAACTATCTCCTACGAGCAGTACTTC. This translates into CSSSEVGQGTISYEQYF.

V usage is TRBV4-1 and J usage is TRBJ1-5, with 7 positions matching TRBD1. This CDR3 comprises 15 residues. The V segment lost 6 bases and the J segment 5 bases; nucleotides outside the gene matches: 10. Germline-derived CDR1 and CDR2 are MGHRA and YSYEKL. CDR3 sequence: CASSTRTGFDQPQHF. CDR3 nucleotide sequence: TGCGCCAGCAGTACCCGGACAGGTTTTGATCAGCCCCAGCATTTT.

This clone was recorded once. The chain has TRBV4-1 and TRBJ2-5; 11 nucleotides align to TRBD2. Germline V gene sequence: CDR1 MGHRA, CDR2 YSYEKL. This CDR3 region has 17 residues. Trimming took 3 bases from V and 0 from J; bases not matched to a gene: 6. CDR3 in DNA: TGCGCCAGCAGCCAGGACGGACTAGCGGGCTACCAAGAGACCCAGTACTTC. Its translation is CASSQDGLAGYQETQYF.

The chain links TRBV7-9 to TRBJ1-1; D is undetermined. Between the trimmed V and J ends, which lost 1 base and 8 bases, there was a span of 11 bases. The CDR3 length is 13 residues. The germline gives CDR1 SEHNR, CDR2 FQNEAQ (reference sequence). CDR3: CASSLERRREAFF. CDR3 nucleotides: TGTGCCAGCAGCTTAGAGCGGCGCCGAGAAGCTTTCTTT. Drawing the rest from reference TRBV7-9 and TRBJ1-1, the complete variable domain is DTGVSQNPRHKITKRGQNVTFRCDPISEHNRLYWYRQTLGQGPEFLTYFQNEAQLEKSRLLSDRFSAERPKGSFSTLEIQRTEQGDSAMYLCASSLERRREAFFGQGTRLTVV.

The J gene is TRBJ2-7, the V gene TRBV7-9; possibly TRBD1 for D (6 bases). CDR1 SEHNR and CDR2 FQNEAQ come from the germline V gene (reference sequence). Trimming left V 2 bases short and J 5 bases short, with 13 bases between. CDR3 length: 14 amino acids. CDR3 amino acids: CASSLISGDHEQYF. Written as DNA, the CDR3 is TGTGCCAGCAGCTTAATCTCAGGGGACCACGAGCAGTACTTC. Supplemented by reference TRBV7-9 and TRBJ2-7, the full variable domain reads DTGVSQNPRHKITKRGQNVTFRCDPISEHNRLYWYRQTLGQGPEFLTYFQNEAQLEKSRLLSDRFSAERPKGSFSTLEIQRTEQGDSAMYLCASSLISGDHEQYFGPGTRLTVT.

This clone has a single count. The genes are TRBV28 and TRBJ2-2; 7 bases match TRBD2. The CDR3 consists of 16 residues. Germline CDR1 reads MDHEN; CDR2 reads SYDVKM. After removal of 4 bases from V and 5 bases from J, the junction contained 10 bases not matched to a gene. CDR3 loop: CASSSPGLTVTGELFF. In DNA, the CDR3 is TGTGCCAGCAGTTCCCCGGGACTAACAGTTACCGGGGAGCTGTTTTTT.

The chain joins TRBV6-5 to TRBJ1-2, with unresolved D. The CDR3 contains 13 residues. Trimming removed 6 bases from V and 4 bases from J, with 12 bases in between. CDR1 and CDR2 (germline): MNHEY, SVGAGI. The CDR3 nucleotides are TGTGCCAGCAGCCCACTAGGGAGCTATGGCTACACCTTC. Its protein product is CASSPLGSYGYTF.

The rearrangement joins TRBV4-2 to TRBJ1-2, with TRBD1 as a possible D gene (6 bases). The CDR3 has 17 residues. V gave up 4 bases and J gave up 3 bases, with 21 bases separating them. The V gene's germline CDR1 is LGHNA and CDR2 YNFKEQ. The CDR3 nucleotides are TGTGCCAGCAGCCCATCGGACAGAAAACGTTTAGACTATGGCTACACCTTC. Its protein is CASSPSDRKRLDYGYTF.